This T cell receptor beta chain was documented in a study of T cell repertoires in ileal Crohn's disease. Sequencing used immunoSEQ multiplex PCR; TCRdb keeps in-frame clones, though not all of them. The sample consists of 450 to 600 clones, 85% to 90% of them appearing once. The J segment lost 0 bases and the V segment lost 6 bases, leaving 14 bases of the junction unmatched. Per the germline V gene, CDR1 is MDHEN and CDR2 is SYDVKM. This CDR3 spans 19 amino acids. Stated time point: neoterminal ileum biopsy at postoperative endoscopy, about 6 months after surgery. The source material was ileal tissue. V usage is TRBV28 and J usage is TRBJ2-2; 9 nucleotides align to TRBD2. This TCR was sampled from an adult with Crohn's disease. Here the CDR3 DNA reads TGTGCCAGCAGCCCGGAGTCAAGCGGGGGGCTACCGAACACCGGGGAGCTGTTTTTT. Amino acid sequence: CASSPESSGGLPNTGELFF.